A single sample gave rise to the 15 T cell receptor beta chains below, sequenced in a study of T-cell reconstitution after alpha-beta-depleted transplantation in children. For these receptors, no antigen is known. Unique molecular identifiers were used to barcode this TCRbeta library. MiXCR, applied by TCRdb to the PCR reads, yields one record per CDR3 protein. Of tens of thousands of distinct CDR3 sequences in the sample, about 6.7% were seen once. Points from the study as a whole: Several hundred expanded graft clones reportedly supplied alpha-beta T cells about two months after transplant.

The sample consisted of peripheral blood, taken 60 days after TCRalphabeta/CD19-depleted stem cell transplant. The receptors originated from a child less than two years old who had a stem cell transplant for acute myeloid leukemia, so the T cells may come from the graft donor.

Many counts were recorded for this clonotype. The chain has TRBV14 and TRBJ2-1, with D possibly TRBD2 on 5 matching bases. Trimming took 1 base from V and 0 from J, leaving 10 bases between them. The CDR3 covers 16 residues. Germline assignment: CDR1 SGHDN and CDR2 FVKESK. CDR3 DNA sequence: TGTGCCAGCAGCCAAGTCTCTGGGAGCTCCTACAATGAGCAGTTCTTC. Translated: CASSQVSGSSYNEQFF.

The sample holds many counts of this clonotype. V usage is TRBV6-5 and J usage is TRBJ2-7, with 11 bases lining up with TRBD2. Per germline, CDR1 MNHEY and CDR2 SVGAGI. The CDR3 runs to 16 residues. Trimming cost V 0 bases and J 4 bases; bases outside gene matches: 5. The CDR3 region has the DNA TGTGCCAGCAGTTACTCGCCTAGCGGGGGGTATTACGAGCAGTACTTC. This codes for CASSYSPSGGYYEQYF.

This clonotype was found many times. This chain joins TRBV5-1 and TRBJ2-3; D could derive from TRBD1 or TRBD2 (6 bases each). The CDR3 sequence is 16 residues long. Looked up from germline, CDR1 is SGHRS and CDR2 is YFSETQ. V gave up 5 bases and J gave up 0 bases, with 16 bases separating them. CDR3 protein: CASSFQGRGSTDTQYF. The CDR3 DNA follows: TGCGCCAGCAGTTTCCAGGGGCGGGGAAGCACAGATACGCAGTATTTT. Together with reference TRBV5-1 and TRBJ2-3, the CDR3 gives the full variable domain: KAGVTQTPRYLIKTRGQQVTLSCSPISGHRSVSWYQQTPGQGLQFLFEYFSETQRNKGNFPGRFSGRQFSNSRSEMNVSTLELGDSALYLCASSFQGRGSTDTQYFGPGTRLTVL.

On this clonotype itself: Its ends do not fully match the called genes, so a read error is possible. CDR3 in amino acids: CACSFPPEGASPPDTQYF. In DNA, the CDR3 is TGTGCCTGCAGTTTCCCCCCAGAGGGAGCCTCTCCTCCAGATACGCAGTATTTT. This chain joins TRBV2 and TRBJ2-3; D is perhaps TRBD2 (5 bases). This CDR3 spans 18 amino acids. The germline gives CDR1 SNHLY, CDR2 FYNNEI. Complete variable domain (other parts from reference TRBV2 and TRBJ2-3): EPEVTQTPSHQVTQMGQEVILRCVPISNHLYFYWYRQILGQKVEFLVSFYNNEISEKSEIFDDQFSVERPDGSNFTLKIRSTKLEDSAMYFCACSFPPEGASPPDTQYFGPGTRLTVL.

This clonotype was recorded many times. J is TRBJ1-5 and V is TRBV7-8; D gene uncertain. This CDR3 is 14 amino acids long. The V and J ends lost 2 bases and 4 bases respectively, with 9 bases between them. The germline V gene has CDR1 SGHVS and CDR2 FQNEAQ. The CDR3 bases are TGTGCCAGCAGCTTAAGGGCAGTTAATCAGCCCCAGCATTTT. Translating gives CASSLRAVNQPQHF.

This clonotype appeared a few times. The gene calls are TRBV19 and TRBJ1-2; perhaps TRBD1 as D (6 bases). The V gene lost 3 bases and the J gene lost 4 bases, with 24 bases spanning the gap. From germline, CDR1 is LNHDA and CDR2 SQIVND (reference sequence). CDR3 length: 18 amino acids. CDR3: CASSIRISTSTGFYGYTF. The CDR3 DNA reads TGTGCCAGTAGTATCCGAATATCTACATCGACAGGTTTCTATGGCTACACCTTC.

In the case of this clonotype: The junction departs from the called germline gene at one end, perhaps through a read error. The rearrangement uses TRBV20-1 and TRBJ2-1; 8 bases align to TRBD2. The CDR3 length is 20 residues. Germline V gives CDR1 DFQATT, CDR2 SNEGSKA (reference sequence). This chain's CDR3 is CCARDGRGGGNRGAYNEQFF. DNA for the CDR3: TGCTGTGCTAGAGATGGGCGTGGCGGGGGGAACCGTGGGGCCTACAATGAGCAGTTCTTC.

This clonotype was found a few times. The gene calls are TRBV30 and TRBJ2-1; D is ambiguous. CDR1 GTSNPN and CDR2 SVGIG come from the germline V gene (reference sequence). This CDR3 has 12 residues. V lost 3 bases, J lost 3 bases, and 6 bases lay in between. DNA of the CDR3: TGTGCCTGGAGCATCTACTACAATGAGCAGTTCTTC. Translating it yields CAWSIYYNEQFF.

This clonotype appeared many times. The chain recombines TRBV29-1 with TRBJ2-3, with TRBD2 identical over 8 bases. V lost 3 bases and J lost 0; bases outside the gene matches: 2. Looked up from germline, CDR1 is SQVTM and CDR2 is ANQGSEA. The CDR3 length is 14 residues. Written as DNA, the CDR3 is TGCAGCGTTGAGGCTAGCGGGAGCACAGATACGCAGTATTTT. This gives the protein CSVEASGSTDTQYF.

This clonotype has a count of ten or more. The chain carries TRBV29-1 and TRBJ2-3, with D hard to call. V shed 7 bases and J shed 2 bases, with 19 bases lying between them. Germline values: CDR1 SQVTM, CDR2 ANQGSEA. The CDR3 has 15 amino acids. CDR3 in DNA: TGCAGCGAGAAGAACTTCCACTACTACACAGATACGCAGTATTTT. It translates to CSEKNFHYYTDTQYF.

This clonotype occurred many times. The rearrangement links TRBV9 to TRBJ1-4; TRBD1 might be the D (6 bases). Germline V gives CDR1 SGDLS, CDR2 YYNGEE. This CDR3 is built from 15 residues. V dropped 1 base and J dropped 2 bases, with 9 bases sitting between them. The CDR3 DNA reads TGTGCCAGCAGCGTATCAGGGGCGACTAATGAAAAACTGTTTTTT. Translating gives CASSVSGATNEKLFF.

This clonotype was seen many times. J is TRBJ2-7 and V is TRBV4-3, with 7 nucleotides matching TRBD2. V shed 1 base and J 0 bases; nucleotides not matched to a gene: 3. From germline, CDR1 is LGHNA and CDR2 YSLEER. This CDR3 has 15 residues. The CDR3 sequence is CASSQGAGASYEQYF. DNA of the CDR3: TGCGCCAGCAGCCAAGGCGCGGGAGCCTCCTACGAGCAGTACTTC.

This clonotype has a count of ten or more. The genes are TRBV27 and TRBJ1-1; tentative D call: TRBD1 (6 bases). With 4 bases removed from V and 10 bases from J, the gap between germline ends came to 13 bases. The CDR3 length is 12 residues. The germline V gene has CDR1 MNHEY and CDR2 SMNVEV (reference sequence). CDR3 DNA: TGTGCCAGCAGTTCTACAGGGACGGGAGCTTTCTTT. Translating gives CASSSTGTGAFF.

Ten or more counts support this clonotype. The chain recombines TRBV20-1 with TRBJ1-2; 8 bases line up with TRBD1. CDR3 size: 17 residues. CDR1 is DFQATT and CDR2 is SNEGSKA in the germline V gene (reference sequence). J lost 3 bases, V lost 0 bases, and 12 bases had no gene match. CDR3 sequence reads: CSARDNPGGEFYYGYTF. The CDR3 DNA sequence: TGCAGTGCTAGAGATAATCCAGGGGGCGAGTTTTACTATGGCTACACCTTC.

This clonotype was seen at least ten times. The gene calls are TRBV10-1 and TRBJ2-1, with 16 bases identical to TRBD2. Germline V CDR1 and CDR2: WNHNN, SYGVQD (reference sequence). CDR3 length equals 16 residues. V lost 4 bases and J lost 7; bases outside the gene matches: 4. The chain's CDR3 is CASSVGLAGGQNEQFF. The CDR3 DNA is TGCGCCAGCAGTGTGGGACTAGCGGGGGGGCAGAATGAGCAGTTCTTC.